This T cell receptor (beta chain) was found in a study of blood T cell repertoires in COVID-19. In the study overall: Acute-phase and convalescent COVID-19 samples originated in the United States, Italy and Spain.

How the authors handled the data: Estimation of nucleated cell counts was performed using reference gene primer amplification. TCRdb's table, derived via immunoSEQ multiplex PCR, lists solely in-frame clones and lacks some. V, J and clone size reflect that table, while D and trimming were determined from the DNA. This table holds 140,000 or so clones, approximately 90% found once. The sequencing input was peripheral blood. This TCR came from a woman aged 45-65 years with acute or convalescent COVID-19.

The CDR3 DNA sequence: TGTGCCAGCAGTGAATATAGGACAGCAATCAATCAGCCCCAGCATTTT. Its translation is CASSEYRTAINQPQHF. This chain links TRBV2 with TRBJ1-5; D might be TRBD1 (6 bases). CDR1 and CDR2 (germline): SNHLY, FYNNEI. The CDR3 sequence is 16 residues long. Trimming stripped 2 bases from V and 3 bases from J, with 14 bases between.